The clone carrying this TCR beta chain was detected only once. This entry is derived from a study of blood T cell repertoires in COVID-19. Unmatched junction bases numbered 7, after V lost 0 bases and J lost 2 bases. The CDR3 consists of 17 residues. CDR1 is LGHNA and CDR2 is YSLEER in the germline V gene. In the original workflow: Amplification of reference gene primers was used by the study to estimate nucleated cell counts. Only in-frame clones appear in the TCRdb table, and some are missing; sequencing was by immunoSEQ multiplex PCR. V, J and clone size are those of that table, while D and trimming were read from the DNA. The table records roughly 100,000 clones, about 88% of them present only once.

Sequencing used peripheral blood. The V gene is TRBV4-3, the J gene TRBJ2-3; 8 nucleotides match TRBD1. This TCR was sampled from a man at least 80 years old with acute or convalescent COVID-19. CDR3 coding DNA: TGCGCCAGCAGCCAAGACGTACAGGGGGTGATCACAGATACGCAGTATTTT. The encoded protein is CASSQDVQGVITDTQYF.